A single TCR beta chain is shown here with its context. This sample is drawn from a study of blood T cell repertoires in COVID-19. Study-level background: T cells, B-cell-depleted T cells, or PBMCs supplied cDNA or gDNA.

Germline V gene lookup returns CDR1 MNHNS and CDR2 SASEGT. Trimming took 8 bases from V and 4 from J; bases not matched to a gene: 6. The CDR3 has 14 residues. Only in-frame clones appear in the TCRdb table, and some are missing; sequencing was by immunoSEQ multiplex PCR. The table shows more than 110,000 clones, with about 86% occurring only once. The sample comprised peripheral blood. The clonotype was recovered from a human donor in a cohort sampled during active COVID-19. The rearrangement uses TRBV6-1 and TRBJ1-1, with 11 bases identical to TRBD1. For the CDR3, the DNA is TGTGCCAGCGTGGACAGGGGGCTGATCACTGAAGCTTTCTTT. This gives the protein CASVDRGLITEAFF.